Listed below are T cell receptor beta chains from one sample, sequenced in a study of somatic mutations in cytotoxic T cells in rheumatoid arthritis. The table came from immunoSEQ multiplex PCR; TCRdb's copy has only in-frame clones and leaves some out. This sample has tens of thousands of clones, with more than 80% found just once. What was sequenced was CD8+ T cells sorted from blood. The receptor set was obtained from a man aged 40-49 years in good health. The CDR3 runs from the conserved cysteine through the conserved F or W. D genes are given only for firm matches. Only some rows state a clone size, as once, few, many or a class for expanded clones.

CDR3: CASSVFGSAGVDEQYF
DNA: TGTGCCAGCAGCGTATTCGGGAGCGCGGGGGTGGACGAGCAGTACTTC
D: TRBD2
J: TRBJ2-7
size: -
V: TRBV9

CDR3: CTSSQEGTSGTSSYNEQFF
DNA: TGCACCAGCAGCCAAGAGGGAACTAGCGGGACGAGCTCCTACAATGAGCAGTTCTTC
D: -
J: TRBJ2-1
size: -
V: TRBV1

CDR3: CASSDRGQRGSTEAFF
DNA: TGCGCCAGCAGCGACAGGGGGCAACGAGGGAGCACTGAAGCTTTCTTT
D: TRBD1
J: TRBJ1-1
size: -
V: TRBV10-2

CDR3: CASSPRQGVREKLFF
DNA: TGTGCCAGCAGTCCTCGACAGGGGGTTCGGGAAAAACTGTTTTTT
D: TRBD1
J: TRBJ1-4
size: -
V: TRBV6-5

CDR3: CAWSADVFGATNEKLFF
DNA: TGTGCCTGGAGTGCAGACGTGTTCGGTGCAACTAATGAAAAACTGTTTTTT
D: -
J: TRBJ1-4
size: -
V: TRBV30

CDR3: CSARSGVSAFF
DNA: TGCAGCGCCAGATCGGGGGTGAGTGCTTTCTTT
D: -
J: TRBJ1-1
size: -
V: TRBV29-1

CDR3: CASSFARELSYEQYF
DNA: TGCGCCAGCTCTTTTGCTAGAGAGCTCTCCTACGAGCAGTACTTC
D: -
J: TRBJ2-7
size: -
V: TRBV4-1

CDR3: CASSPRAAQGRSASEQYF
DNA: TGTGCCAGCTCACCTCGGGCAGCACAGGGGCGCAGTGCCTCTGAGCAGTACTTC
D: TRBD1
J: TRBJ2-7
size: once
V: TRBV18

CDR3: CASSPLAGEDEQYF
DNA: TGTGCCAGCAGCCCCTTAGCGGGAGAGGACGAGCAGTACTTC
D: TRBD2
J: TRBJ2-7
size: -
V: TRBV7-9

CDR3: CASRKTTEPQEKLFF
DNA: TGTGCCAGCAGGAAAACGACAGAGCCCCAGGAAAAACTGTTTTTT
D: -
J: TRBJ1-4
size: -
V: TRBV28

CDR3: CASSVGQGVMNTEAFF
DNA: TGTGCCAGCAGCGTTGGACAGGGAGTTATGAACACTGAAGCTTTCTTT
D: TRBD1
J: TRBJ1-1
size: -
V: TRBV9

CDR3: CSVAKGGANEQFF
DNA: TGCAGCGTCGCCAAGGGGGGGGCGAATGAGCAGTTCTTC
D: -
J: TRBJ2-1
size: -
V: TRBV29-1

CDR3: CASSDSSYSGANVLTF
DNA: TGTGCCAGCAGTGACTCCTCCTACTCTGGGGCCAACGTCCTGACTTTC
D: -
J: TRBJ2-6
size: few
V: TRBV6-4

CDR3: CASSPGLNNEQFF
DNA: TGTGCCAGCAGTCCCGGACTAAACAATGAGCAGTTCTTC
D: -
J: TRBJ2-1
size: -
V: TRBV25-1

CDR3: CASSVATGGEQYF
DNA: TGTGCCAGCAGCGTAGCTACGGGGGGCGAGCAGTACTTC
D: TRBD2
J: TRBJ2-7
size: -
V: TRBV9

CDR3: CASSFEGVLNTEAFF
DNA: TGTGCCAGCAGCTTCGAGGGAGTTTTGAACACTGAAGCTTTCTTT
D: -
J: TRBJ1-1
size: -
V: TRBV13

CDR3: CASSQDEVAGGTDTQYF
DNA: TGCGCCAGCAGCCAAGATGAAGTAGCGGGAGGGACAGATACGCAGTATTTT
D: TRBD2
J: TRBJ2-3
size: -
V: TRBV4-3

CDR3: CSVEGLYGYTF
DNA: TGCAGCGTTGAGGGCCTCTATGGCTACACCTTC
D: -
J: TRBJ1-2
size: -
V: TRBV29-1

CDR3: CASSPIEWGALEQYF
DNA: TGTGCCAGCAGCCCCATAGAGTGGGGGGCCCTCGAGCAGTACTTC
D: -
J: TRBJ2-7
size: -
V: TRBV7-2

CDR3: CASSLSVAGGMTGELFF
DNA: TGTGCCAGCAGTTTATCGGTAGCGGGAGGGATGACCGGGGAGCTGTTTTTT
D: TRBD2
J: TRBJ2-2
size: -
V: TRBV27

CDR3: CASSLQGWSPEAFF
DNA: TGTGCCAGCAGTTTACAGGGGTGGAGCCCTGAAGCTTTCTTT
D: TRBD1
J: TRBJ1-1
size: -
V: TRBV7-9

CDR3: CASGHETGELFF
DNA: TGTGCCAGTGGTCACGAAACCGGGGAGCTGTTTTTT
D: -
J: TRBJ2-2
size: -
V: TRBV7-3

CDR3: CAWSGLAGYEQYF
DNA: TGTGCCTGGAGTGGACTAGCGGGATACGAGCAGTACTTC
D: TRBD2
J: TRBJ2-7
size: -
V: TRBV30

CDR3: CASSLSSGYEQYF
DNA: TGTGCCAGCAGTTTATCTTCCGGATACGAGCAGTACTTC
D: -
J: TRBJ2-7
size: -
V: TRBV27

CDR3: CASSTSGFSYEQYF
DNA: TGTGCCAGCAGTACTAGCGGGTTCTCCTACGAGCAGTACTTC
D: TRBD2
J: TRBJ2-7
size: few
V: TRBV6-5

CDR3: CAWTLLNPGTEAFF
DNA: TGTGCCTGGACCCTACTTAACCCGGGCACTGAAGCTTTCTTT
D: -
J: TRBJ1-1
size: -
V: TRBV30

CDR3: CASSLVYNEQFF
DNA: TGTGCCAGCAGCTTAGTTTACAATGAGCAGTTCTTC
D: -
J: TRBJ2-1
size: -
V: TRBV7-9

CDR3: CASSVTSGNQPQHF
DNA: TGTGCCAGCAGCGTAACCAGCGGCAATCAGCCCCAGCATTTT
D: -
J: TRBJ1-5
size: -
V: TRBV9

CDR3: CASSVGTSIHEQYF
DNA: TGTGCCAGCAGCGTAGGGACTAGCATCCACGAGCAGTACTTC
D: TRBD2
J: TRBJ2-7
size: -
V: TRBV9

CDR3: CASSFITSGTLNNEQFF
DNA: TGTGCCAGCAGTTTCATAACTAGCGGGACGCTTAACAATGAGCAGTTCTTC
D: TRBD2
J: TRBJ2-1
size: -
V: TRBV27

CDR3: CASSPWTGPVREQYF
DNA: TGTGCCAGCAGCCCCTGGACAGGGCCCGTCCGCGAGCAGTACTTC
D: TRBD1
J: TRBJ2-7
size: -
V: TRBV7-2

CDR3: CASSLGAGVYNEQFF
DNA: TGTGCCAGCAGCTTAGGGGCAGGGGTTTACAATGAGCAGTTCTTC
D: -
J: TRBJ2-1
size: once
V: TRBV13

CDR3: CASSIGAGVPTIYEQYF
DNA: TGTGCCAGTAGTATCGGGGCGGGAGTACCCACAATCTACGAGCAGTACTTC
D: TRBD2
J: TRBJ2-7
size: once
V: TRBV19

CDR3: CASTAGVVTDTQYF
DNA: TGTGCCAGCACGGCGGGAGTGGTCACAGATACGCAGTATTTT
D: TRBD2
J: TRBJ2-3
size: once
V: TRBV9

CDR3: CASSSLQGASYNEQFF
DNA: TGTGCCAGCAGCTCATTACAGGGGGCGTCCTACAATGAGCAGTTCTTC
D: TRBD1
J: TRBJ2-1
size: -
V: TRBV7-3

CDR3: CAWSVSGGPGDTQYF
DNA: TGTGCCTGGAGTGTGTCGGGAGGGCCAGGAGATACGCAGTATTTT
D: TRBD2
J: TRBJ2-3
size: -
V: TRBV30

CDR3: CSVGGLSSTDTQYF
DNA: TGCAGCGTTGGCGGACTTTCGAGCACAGATACGCAGTATTTT
D: -
J: TRBJ2-3
size: -
V: TRBV29-1

CDR3: CASSPSGRTDTQYF
DNA: TGTGCCAGCAGTCCTAGCGGGAGAACAGATACGCAGTATTTT
D: TRBD2
J: TRBJ2-3
size: -
V: TRBV7-9

CDR3: CASSEVPGSPETQYF
DNA: TGTGCCAGCAGTGAAGTCCCTGGGAGTCCAGAGACCCAGTACTTC
D: -
J: TRBJ2-5
size: -
V: TRBV6-1

CDR3: CASSVGSYEQYF
DNA: TGTGCCAGCAGCGTGGGATCCTACGAGCAGTACTTC
D: -
J: TRBJ2-7
size: -
V: TRBV5-5

CDR3: CASSTRSTAEQYF
DNA: TGTGCCAGCTCAACCCGCAGTACCGCGGAGCAGTACTTC
D: -
J: TRBJ2-7
size: once
V: TRBV18

CDR3: CASSLEGGRGDTQYF
DNA: TGTGCCAGCAGTTTAGAGGGAGGGCGCGGAGATACGCAGTATTTT
D: TRBD2
J: TRBJ2-3
size: -
V: TRBV28

CDR3: CASSAGPGELFF
DNA: TGTGCCAGCAGCGCGGGCCCTGGGGAGCTGTTTTTT
D: -
J: TRBJ2-2
size: -
V: TRBV9

CDR3: CASSQGIEQFF
DNA: TGTGCCAGCAGCCAAGGTATAGAGCAGTTCTTC
D: -
J: TRBJ2-1
size: -
V: TRBV14

CDR3: CSVEGSNTGELFF
DNA: TGCAGCGTTGAGGGGTCAAACACCGGGGAGCTGTTTTTT
D: -
J: TRBJ2-2
size: -
V: TRBV29-1

CDR3: CASSQTGDEQYF
DNA: TGTGCCAGCAGCCAGACGGGGGACGAGCAGTACTTC
D: -
J: TRBJ2-7
size: few
V: TRBV4-2

CDR3: CASSQITGPDTQYF
DNA: TGCGCCAGCAGCCAAATTACAGGGCCAGATACGCAGTATTTT
D: -
J: TRBJ2-3
size: -
V: TRBV4-1

CDR3: CASSNLGGRGITDTQYF
DNA: TGTGCCAGCAGTAACCTGGGAGGACGAGGGATTACAGATACGCAGTATTTT
D: -
J: TRBJ2-3
size: -
V: TRBV28

CDR3: CASSQEEEAGPYNEQFF
DNA: TGCGCCAGCAGCCAAGAGGAGGAAGCGGGCCCCTACAATGAGCAGTTCTTC
D: -
J: TRBJ2-1
size: -
V: TRBV4-3

CDR3: CASSLSSGYEQYF
DNA: TGTGCCAGCAGTTTATCGTCGGGCTACGAGCAGTACTTC
D: -
J: TRBJ2-7
size: -
V: TRBV27

CDR3: CASSGGSLAVYNEQFF
DNA: TGTGCCAGCAGCGGTGGATCACTAGCGGTTTACAATGAGCAGTTCTTC
D: TRBD2
J: TRBJ2-1
size: -
V: TRBV11-2

CDR3: CASSFTGTYEQYF
DNA: TGTGCCAGCAGTTTTACGGGGACATACGAGCAGTACTTC
D: -
J: TRBJ2-7
size: -
V: TRBV27

CDR3: CASSLGGYNQPQHF
DNA: TGTGCCAGCAGCTTGGGGGGATATAATCAGCCCCAGCATTTT
D: -
J: TRBJ1-5
size: -
V: TRBV5-4

CDR3: CASNLQGFMETQYF
DNA: TGTGCCAGCAATCTACAGGGTTTTATGGAGACCCAGTACTTC
D: -
J: TRBJ2-5
size: -
V: TRBV28

CDR3: CASTGGAITDTQYF
DNA: TGTGCCAGCACTGGGGGGGCTATCACAGATACGCAGTATTTT
D: -
J: TRBJ2-3
size: -
V: TRBV28

CDR3: CASSAVDATNEKLFF
DNA: TGTGCCAGTAGTGCTGTCGATGCAACTAATGAAAAACTGTTTTTT
D: -
J: TRBJ1-4
size: -
V: TRBV19

CDR3: CSVDTSGQETQYF
DNA: TGCAGCGTTGACACTAGCGGCCAAGAGACCCAGTACTTC
D: TRBD2
J: TRBJ2-5
size: -
V: TRBV29-1